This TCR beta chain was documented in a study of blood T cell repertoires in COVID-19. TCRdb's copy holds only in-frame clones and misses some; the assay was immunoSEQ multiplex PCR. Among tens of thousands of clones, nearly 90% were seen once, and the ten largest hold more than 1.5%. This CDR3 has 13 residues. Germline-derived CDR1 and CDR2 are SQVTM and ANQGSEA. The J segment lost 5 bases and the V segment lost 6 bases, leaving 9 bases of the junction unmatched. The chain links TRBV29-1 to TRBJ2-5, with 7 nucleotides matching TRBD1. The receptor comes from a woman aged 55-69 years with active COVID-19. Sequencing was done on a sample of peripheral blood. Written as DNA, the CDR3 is TGCAGCGTCGCGGAACTACAGGGGGAGACCCAGTACTTC. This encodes CSVAELQGETQYF.